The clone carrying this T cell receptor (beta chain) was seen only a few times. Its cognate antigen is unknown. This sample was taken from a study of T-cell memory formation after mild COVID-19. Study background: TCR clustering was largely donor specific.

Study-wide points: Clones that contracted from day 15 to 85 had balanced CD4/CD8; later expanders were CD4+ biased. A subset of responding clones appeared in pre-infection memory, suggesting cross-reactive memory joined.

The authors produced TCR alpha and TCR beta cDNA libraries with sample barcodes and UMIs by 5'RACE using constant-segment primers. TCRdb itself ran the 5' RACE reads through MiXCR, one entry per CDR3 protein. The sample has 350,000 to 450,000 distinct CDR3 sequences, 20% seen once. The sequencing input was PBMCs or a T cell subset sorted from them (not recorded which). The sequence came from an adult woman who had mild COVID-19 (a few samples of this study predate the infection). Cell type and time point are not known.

The CDR3 DNA sequence: TGTGCCTGGGTGTACGACAGGGGCGAGCAGTACTTC. As protein: CAWVYDRGEQYF. This chain links TRBV30 with TRBJ2-7; TRBD1 agrees at 8 bases. The germline CDR1 and CDR2 sequences are GTSNPN and SVGIG (reference sequence). The CDR3 contains 12 residues. The ends lost 5 bases at V and 6 bases at J; junction bases unmatched: 6.